This T cell receptor (beta chain) was obtained from a study of cytomegalovirus exposure and HLA in healthy donors. The V gene's germline CDR1 is SGHTA and CDR2 FQGNSA. V lost 4 bases to trimming and J lost 4 bases; unmatched junction nucleotides: 7. CDR3 length: 15 residues. Comment on this clone: Its antigen is still unknown.

Study-level results: Earlier analysis looked at TCR beta V segments, and most were productive about 87% or about 30% of the time. What was likely a sequencing artifact was a cluster of highly shared sequence variants.

The PCR had 60 Vbeta and 13 Jbeta primers. Measured with immunoSEQ multiplex PCR; TCRdb has only the in-frame clones, and not every one. The sample holds 130,000 or so clones, 65% to 90% seen once. This TCR was recovered from a woman aged 18-29 years in good health and CMV-seropositive. The chain uses TRBV7-2 and TRBJ1-5; 7 positions agree with TRBD1. The sample taken for sequencing was PBMCs. The CDR3 protein is CASSSGQQGNQPQHF. The CDR3 DNA follows: TGTGCCAGCAGCTCGGGACAGCAGGGGAATCAGCCCCAGCATTTT.